The clone carrying this T cell receptor (beta chain) occurred many times. The antigen is unknown. Amplification yielded TCR beta CDR3 regions, with RNA transcripts as the source. First-round RT-PCR with HTBI primers amplified the TCR CDR3 region. MiXCR, run by TCRdb on the multiplex PCR reads, gives a single entry per CDR3 protein. The sample has around 430,000 distinct CDR3 sequences; 14% to 15% are singletons. The entry originates in a study of T cells in Graves' hyperthyroidism and ophthalmopathy. About the study: Upon initial diagnosis and before any treatment, peripheral blood was collected.

General study points: A model of 13 V-J pairs discriminated ophthalmopathy from stable hyperthyroidism.

Every diagnosis used clinical symptoms, serum thyroxine and TRAb, thyroid ultrasound and orbital computed tomography. The CDR3 runs 15 residues. CDR1 and CDR2 (germline): DFQATT, SNEGSKA (reference sequence). V lost 2 bases and J lost 3; bases outside the gene matches: 9. This receptor was identified in a woman in her twenties or thirties with Graves' hyperthyroidism. The sample was blood. The gene calls are TRBV20-1 and TRBJ2-7, with 8 nucleotides matching TRBD1. Written as DNA, the CDR3 is TGCAGTGCTAGACTTCCTGGACAGGGTAACTACGAGCAGTACTTC. Protein sequence: CSARLPGQGNYEQYF.